The sequence of this T cell receptor beta chain was determined in a study of identical twins (dated by TCRdb to the mid-2010s). About the investigation overall: To test whether fetal clonotypes persist, this study deep-sequenced TCR alpha and beta repertoires from monozygotic twins, from unrelated adults of various ages, and from cord blood. Replicate twin experiments were performed at different times using different library preparation protocols to rule out contamination. Study-level results and caveats: Recombination models systematically underestimated out-of-frame TCR alpha sharing in monozygotic twins but agreed with sharing between unrelated individuals. Because the same donors could not be followed over many years, the conclusions depended on cross-sectional statistical analysis. Abundant cord blood beta clonotypes had fewer insertions, young adult naive repertoires showed a similar but weaker trend, and memory repertoires showed no such trend. Zero-insertion analyses could be partly confounded by invariant T cells such as MAIT and iNKT, although diverse VJ usage argued against such confounding for most clonotypes. Out-of-frame TCR alpha sequences shared between twins showed an excess of low generation-probability sequences compared with coincidental sharing between unrelated individuals. In beta out-of-frame sequences, excess twin sharing was weaker, because having fewer shared sequences lowered the signal-to-noise ratio.

The method behind the library was 5' RACE. The instrument was an Illumina HiSeq 2000. Template switching introduced a universal primer binding site; the final cDNA contained a unique molecular identifier, enabling accurate counting of TCR cDNA molecules. Specific primers in the conserved constant-segment region were used to synthesize first-strand cDNA for TCR alpha and beta chains. To control for contamination, every cDNA library carried two barcodes: a SMART-Mk sample barcode plus Illumina barcodes. TruSeq adapter sequences and Illumina sample barcodes were added in two successive PCR steps. TCR alpha and beta cDNA libraries were sequenced on the Illumina HiSeq platform with custom primers. Turning to the authors' computational methods: MiGEC processed the raw reads to extract unique molecular identifiers, while MiXCR was used to determine the CDR3 positions. Recombination models were inferred per individual with the repgenHMM and IGoR tools using an EM algorithm. The analysis of shared clonotypes was done with the tcR package in R, with sharing normalized by the product of cloneset sizes. Out-of-frame nonproductive sequences were analyzed to study raw recombination free of thymic and clonal selection effects. TCRdb applied fastp at Q25 and MiXCR to the public reads, then kept only in-frame beta chains. Every distinct CDR3 protein forms one entry, paired with its most common genes and DNA. V and J calls and clone size were set by TCRdb, not the authors. Here the sample has a few hundred thousand distinct CDR3 sequences; more than 20% occur a single time. The biggest ten clones account for around 3% of the sample.

CDR1 and CDR2 (SGHRS, YFSETQ) derive from the germline V gene. The junction shows trimming of 9 bases on V and 6 bases on J, plus 18 bases between the germline ends. The CDR3 measures 14 amino acids from cysteine to phenylalanine. Just CDR3 DNA is preserved here, 42 bases in frame from base 1. Only healthy Caucasian donors were included. The twin cohort consisted of three pairs of female monozygotic twins, all aged about 18 to 29 years. CD4+ and CD8+ T cell populations were isolated with positive isolation kits from Invitrogen. Of note for this clonotype: Its antigen is currently not known. Per-base quality was not reported, and no clone a single base away is much larger than it.

The same data also contributed to another study, on T cells expressing NK-cell markers. Per the second study: TCR beta-chain repertoires were profiled in sorted CD3+CD56+NKG2C+, CD3+CD56+NKG2C- and CD3+CD56-NKG2C+ T-cell subsets from roughly eight donors. Among the eight sequenced donors, only one was HCMV-seronegative, while the other seven were HCMV-seropositive. To restrict sorting to alphabetaTCR-expressing T cells, an anti-gammadeltaTCR antibody was added in several experiments. For more than 5 donors, the dominant CD3+CD56+NKG2C+ clonotypes were among the top 10 CD8+ clonotypes and accounted for roughly 1.0-7.5% of CD8+ T cells. Those dominant clonotypes were again the most abundant among CD3+CD56-NKG2C+ cells in a handful of donors, at roughly 25-65%. Whether the expanded NKG2C-expressing T cell clones were specific for HCMV antigens was left unclear. The eight sequenced donors were randomly selected healthy volunteers, three men and five women. A commercial ELISA kit detecting HCMV-specific IgG in serum was used to determine HCMV serostatus. MIGEC was used to demultiplex reads and group reads by UMI, and MiTCR was used to assemble and quantify clonotypes. To exclude erroneous sequences, any TCR cDNA sequence not supported by at least two reads was discarded. The tcR package was used for downstream repertoire analysis, with clonotypes matched between fractions based on CDR3 nucleotide sequence plus V segment. Antigen specificity was annotated against VDJdb with VDJmatch, allowing one amino acid substitution in CDR3.

The sequence was obtained from a woman younger than 35 in good health. The sample was CD4+ T cells sorted from blood. This sequence uses TRBV5-1 and TRBJ2-2, with the D gene possibly TRBD1 or TRBD2, each one fitting 5 bases. The CDR3 here reads CATKIQGTSGELFF. The nucleotide sequence is TGCGCCACCAAGATTCAAGGGACGTCCGGGGAGCTGTTTTTT.